The 4 T cell receptor beta chains in this list originate from one sample, sequenced in a study of shared clonotypes between healthy human individuals. Profiling relied on immunoSEQ multiplex PCR, and the TCRdb table lists in-frame clones only, not all of them. The data show approximately 1,000,000 clones, roughly 74% seen once. The source material was memory CD4+ T cells from PBMCs. The subset is: CD45RA-negative fraction. The receptors were sampled from a man aged 18 to 30 in good health. Some clones in this sample may be carry-over from other donors' samples.

The chain has TRBV7-6 and TRBJ2-2; 8 positions agree with TRBD1. Germline V gives CDR1 SGHVS, CDR2 FNYEAQ. The CDR3 covers 15 residues. Trimming removed 5 bases from V and 5 bases from J; junction bases left unmatched: 7. The chain's CDR3 is CASSQDRVETGELFF. The CDR3 nucleotides read TGTGCCAGCAGCCAGGACAGGGTAGAGACCGGGGAGCTGTTTTTT.

This clone was seen ten or more times. The J gene is TRBJ2-7, the V gene TRBV28, with D possibly matching TRBD1 (5 bases). CDR3 size: 13 residues. The V and J ends lost 4 bases and 3 bases respectively, with 10 bases between them. Germline V gives CDR1 MDHEN, CDR2 SYDVKM. The CDR3 coding sequence is TGTGCCAGCAGTTCGCCGCAGGGCTACGAGCAGTACTTC. Translation gives CASSSPQGYEQYF.

The rearrangement joins TRBV28 to TRBJ2-4; 7 nucleotides agree with TRBD1. Germline V gives CDR1 MDHEN, CDR2 SYDVKM. This CDR3 is built from 15 residues. The V gene end was trimmed by 5 bases and the J gene end by 6 bases; junction bases not matched to a gene: 10. The CDR3 coding sequence is TGTGCCAGCAGTCAAATGAGGACAGGAGGAAACATTCAGTACTTC. Protein product: CASSQMRTGGNIQYF.

V and J are TRBV5-1 and TRBJ1-3; TRBD1 is a possible D gene (6 bases). This CDR3 spans 16 amino acids. The germline CDR1 and CDR2 sequences are SGHRS and YFSETQ. V was shortened by 0 bases and J by 4 bases, with 14 bases between the two germline ends. CDR3 sequence: CASSLASGDQGNTIYF. As DNA, the CDR3 is TGCGCCAGCAGCTTGGCGTCAGGGGATCAAGGAAACACCATATATTTT.